The rows below give T cell receptor beta chains drawn from one sample of a study of blood T cell repertoires in COVID-19. Sequencing was performed with immunoSEQ multiplex PCR; in TCRdb, only in-frame clones are kept and a portion is missing. Here the sample spans about 150,000 clones, just under 85% being singletons. Sequencing input: peripheral blood. These receptors originate from an elderly woman with COVID-19, enrolled during active disease. Each CDR3 is given without its conserved first and last residue. D genes are given only for firm matches.

>11|.|TRBV5-6|TRBJ2-5
ASSFTFQETQY
>13|TRBD2|TRBV5-1|TRBJ2-1
ASSFSRGWDNEQF
>13|.|TRBV7-2|TRBJ1-2
ASSLGAGQNYGYT
>12|.|TRBV4-3|TRBJ2-2
ASSHGENTGELF
>15|.|TRBV4-1|TRBJ2-6
ASSQEGRVGGANVLT
>11|.|TRBV6-6|TRBJ1-1
ASSSPGNTEAF
>15|TRBD2|TRBV10-3|TRBJ2-2
AISEPALRGVTGELF
>15|.|TRBV4-1|TRBJ2-1
ASSQELKAGLKNEQF
>14|TRBD1|TRBV7-2|TRBJ1-3
ASSPQGGGRGNTIY
>11|.|TRBV28|TRBJ2-1
ASSLPASNEQF
>13|TRBD2|TRBV6-5|TRBJ2-2
ASRPPSGVAGELF
>11|.|TRBV12-3/TRBV12-4|TRBJ1-1
ASRTGQLTEAF
>12|TRBD2|TRBV10-1|TRBJ2-7
ASSRAGLADEQY
>11|TRBD2|TRBV3-1/TRBV3-2|TRBJ2-5
ASSRGGAETQY
>13|TRBD1|TRBV5-1|TRBJ1-5
ASSQDRGANQPQH
>14|.|TRBV11-3|TRBJ2-2
ASSLDSTSGTGELF
>13|TRBD1|TRBV7-8|TRBJ2-7
ASRRRQGSSYEQY
>11|.|TRBV2|TRBJ2-3
ASKLRGTDTQY
>14|TRBD2|TRBV5-4|TRBJ2-2
ASSRLRGGLAGELF
>13|TRBD1|TRBV6-5|TRBJ1-2
ASSYTGTGGSGYT
>13|.|TRBV27|TRBJ2-2
ASSQRGGRTGELF
>14|TRBD1|TRBV9|TRBJ2-2
ASSVGAGGGTGELF
>11|.|TRBV12-3/TRBV12-4|TRBJ2-3
ASTTRGADTQY
>12|.|TRBV9|TRBJ2-7
ASSVSPDSYEQY
>12|TRBD1|TRBV7-3|TRBJ1-2
ASSPTGNLLGYT
>9|.|TRBV5-1|TRBJ2-7
ASSFRYEQY
>13|.|TRBV5-5|TRBJ1-2
ASTTRNILNYGYT
>12|.|TRBV7-8|TRBJ1-2
ASSLESSVSGYT
>12|.|TRBV18|TRBJ2-1
ASSRGAGYNEQF
>11|.|TRBV7-2|TRBJ1-5
ASSRDWDQPQH